The rows below give T cell receptor beta chains drawn from one sample of a study of T-cell memory formation after mild COVID-19. TCRdb processed the 5' RACE reads anew with MiXCR; each CDR3 protein has one entry. Of about 270,000 distinct CDR3 sequences listed, 15% to 17% are singletons. The sequencing sample was made of PBMCs or a T cell subset sorted from them (not recorded which). These receptors all stem from an adult woman who had mild COVID-19 (a few samples of this study predate the infection). Cell type and time point are not known. The CDR3 runs from the conserved cysteine through the conserved F or W. A D gene is named only where the DNA matches it firmly. Some rows mark clone size as missing; the rest say once, few, many or name a class of expanded clone.

V	J	D	size	CDR3	DNA
TRBV7-2	TRBJ2-3	NA	NA	CASSLDRLTDTQYF	TGTGCCAGCAGCCTGGACAGACTCACAGATACGCAGTATTTT
TRBV7-3	TRBJ1-2	NA	NA	CASSFGGTGPYGYTF	TGTGCCAGCAGCTTTGGGGGAACGGGCCCCTATGGCTACACCTTC
TRBV9	TRBJ1-2	NA	few	CASSPPVGGYTF	TGTGCCAGCAGCCCCCCGGTAGGGGGCTACACCTTC
TRBV18	TRBJ2-2	NA	few	CASSPKRQPLSGELFF	TGTGCCAGCTCACCAAAGAGACAACCCCTCTCCGGGGAGCTGTTTTTT
TRBV19	TRBJ2-7	TRBD1	many	CATTPQGRTYEQYF	TGTGCCACCACACCACAGGGGCGGACCTACGAGCAGTACTTC
TRBV12-3/TRBV12-4	TRBJ1-4	TRBD1	NA	CASSLDTGGNEKLFF	TGTGCCAGCAGTTTAGACACAGGGGGTAATGAAAAACTGTTTTTT
TRBV12-3/TRBV12-4	TRBJ2-5	TRBD2	NA	CASRRLAGAETQYF	TGTGCCAGCAGGAGACTAGCGGGAGCAGAGACCCAGTACTTC
TRBV6-1	TRBJ2-7	NA	few	CASSKAGTRTYEQYF	TGTGCCAGCAGTAAAGCCGGGACCAGAACCTACGAGCAGTACTTC
TRBV15	TRBJ2-5	TRBD2	NA	CATSRDAGTSGHQETQYF	TGTGCCACCAGCAGAGATGCAGGGACTAGCGGGCACCAAGAGACCCAGTACTTC
TRBV18	TRBJ2-7	NA	NA	CASSPGTDYEQYF	TGTGCCAGCTCCCCCGGGACCGACTACGAGCAGTACTTC
TRBV7-2	TRBJ1-2	NA	NA	CASSSNQGWANYGYTF	TGTGCCAGCAGCTCAAATCAGGGTTGGGCTAACTATGGCTACACCTTC
TRBV20-1	TRBJ1-6	TRBD1	NA	CSARGSGGSYNSPLHF	TGCAGTGCTAGAGGTTCAGGGGGCTCCTATAATTCACCCCTCCACTTT
TRBV5-1	TRBJ2-1	NA	many	CASSLSPLGGPYNEQFF	TGCGCCAGCAGCTTGTCCCCCCTGGGCGGCCCCTACAATGAGCAGTTCTTC
TRBV2	TRBJ2-7	TRBD1	NA	CASGALGQGMSEQYF	TGTGCCAGCGGGGCCTTGGGACAGGGGATGAGTGAGCAGTACTTC
TRBV7-2	TRBJ2-7	NA	few	CASSPDGYYEQYF	TGTGCCAGCAGCCCGGACGGCTACTACGAGCAGTACTTC
TRBV3-1	TRBJ2-1	TRBD2	NA	CASSSTSGRLNEQFF	TGTGCCAGCAGCTCAACTAGCGGGAGACTCAATGAGCAGTTCTTC
TRBV12-3/TRBV12-4	TRBJ2-7	NA	NA	CASSLFEGTYEQYF	TGTGCCAGCAGTTTATTCGAGGGGACCTACGAGCAGTACTTC
TRBV25-1	TRBJ1-3	NA	few	CASSEYARGGSGNTIYF	TGTGCCAGCAGTGAATACGCCAGGGGCGGGTCAGGAAACACCATATATTTT
TRBV5-1	TRBJ2-7	TRBD2	few	CASSLGSGGAGYEQYF	TGCGCCAGCAGCTTGGGTAGCGGGGGGGCCGGGTACGAGCAGTACTTC
TRBV7-2	TRBJ2-1	NA	few	CASSGNRDNEQFF	TGTGCCAGCAGCGGAAACAGGGATAATGAGCAGTTCTTC
TRBV15	TRBJ2-3	NA	NA	CATSRDSGRQPGADTQYF	TGTGCCACCAGCAGAGATAGCGGTCGACAGCCTGGCGCAGATACGCAGTATTTT
TRBV18	TRBJ2-2	NA	NA	CASSPRGGEIGELFF	TGTGCCAGCTCACCTCGTGGAGGGGAGATCGGGGAGCTGTTTTTT
TRBV4-2	TRBJ2-3	TRBD2	NA	CASSRLAGGLTDTQYF	TGTGCCAGCAGCCGTCTAGCGGGGGGGCTCACAGATACGCAGTATTTT
TRBV10-3	TRBJ2-5	TRBD2	NA	CAIKPSGGSQETQYF	TGTGCCATCAAGCCTAGCGGGGGGAGCCAAGAGACCCAGTACTTC
TRBV5-5	TRBJ1-1	TRBD1	NA	CASSLVRGGATEAFF	TGTGCCAGCAGCTTGGTTCGAGGGGGCGCCACTGAAGCTTTCTTT
TRBV18	TRBJ1-5	NA	NA	CASSLGTGTNQPQHF	TGTGCCAGCTCACTCGGCACAGGGACCAATCAGCCCCAGCATTTT
TRBV5-4	TRBJ2-7	NA	few	CASSPPDRWDEQYF	TGTGCCAGCAGCCCTCCTGACAGGTGGGACGAGCAGTACTTC
TRBV12-3/TRBV12-4	TRBJ2-7	TRBD2	NA	CASRLGVAGSREQYF	TGTGCCAGCAGACTGGGCGTAGCGGGCTCCCGGGAGCAGTACTTC
TRBV7-2	TRBJ2-1	TRBD2	few	CASSHGLAGFYNEQFF	TGTGCCAGCAGCCACGGACTAGCGGGGTTTTACAATGAGCAGTTCTTC
TRBV27	TRBJ1-2	NA	few	CASSFETGGGYTF	TGTGCCAGCAGTTTCGAGACAGGTGGAGGCTACACCTTC
TRBV12-3/TRBV12-4	TRBJ1-1	NA	few	CASSLSPEIMNTEAFF	TGTGCCAGCAGTTTATCCCCAGAGATTATGAACACTGAAGCTTTCTTT
TRBV30	TRBJ2-7	TRBD1	few	CALSWDRAYEQYF	TGTGCCTTGAGCTGGGACAGGGCCTACGAGCAGTACTTC
TRBV12-3/TRBV12-4	TRBJ2-7	TRBD1	NA	CASSLQGTGSYEQYF	TGTGCCAGCAGTTTGCAAGGGACAGGGTCCTACGAGCAGTACTTC
TRBV20-1	TRBJ2-1	TRBD2	NA	CSASTSGGPVRNNEQFF	TGCAGTGCTAGCACTAGCGGGGGGCCAGTGAGGAACAATGAGCAGTTCTTC
TRBV4-2	TRBJ1-4	NA	few	CASSQEIRGEKLFF	TGTGCCAGCAGCCAGGAGATCAGGGGTGAAAAACTGTTTTTT
TRBV12-3/TRBV12-4	TRBJ1-5	TRBD1	NA	CASSPGQGAFSNQPQHF	TGTGCCAGCAGCCCGGGACAGGGGGCTTTTAGCAATCAGCCCCAGCATTTT
TRBV7-3	TRBJ1-1	NA	many	CASKLNMNTEAFF	TGTGCCAGCAAGCTGAACATGAACACTGAAGCTTTCTTT
TRBV4-2	TRBJ2-7	NA	few	CASSQDSTGNYEQYF	TGTGCCAGCAGCCAAGACTCCACCGGGAACTACGAGCAGTACTTC
TRBV5-8	TRBJ2-7	NA	many	CASSLGDFSYEQYF	TGTGCCAGCAGCTTGGGCGACTTCTCCTACGAGCAGTACTTC
TRBV9	TRBJ2-3	TRBD2	few	CASSVGGLAGTGGDTQYF	TGTGCCAGCAGCGTAGGAGGACTAGCGGGTACTGGCGGAGATACGCAGTATTTT
TRBV10-3	TRBJ2-4	TRBD1	few	CAISGTGENIQYF	TGTGCCATTTCCGGGACAGGGGAAAACATTCAGTACTTC
TRBV18	TRBJ2-7	TRBD1	NA	CASQSRQGAYEQYF	TGTGCCAGCCAAAGTAGACAGGGCGCCTACGAGCAGTACTTC
TRBV7-2	TRBJ1-2	TRBD1	NA	CASKPGGEGYGYTF	TGTGCCAGCAAGCCAGGGGGGGAGGGCTATGGCTACACCTTC
TRBV19	TRBJ2-3	TRBD2	few	CASKTSGGTDTQYF	TGTGCCAGTAAGACTAGCGGGGGAACAGATACGCAGTATTTT
TRBV7-9	TRBJ1-2	NA	few	CASSGGTGVYYGYTF	TGTGCCAGCAGCGGGGGGACGGGTGTCTACTATGGCTACACCTTC
TRBV12-3/TRBV12-4	TRBJ2-7	NA	few	CASSLNPSYEQYF	TGTGCCAGCAGTTTAAATCCATCCTACGAGCAGTACTTC
TRBV5-1	TRBJ2-5	NA	many	CASGPGGGLETQYF	TGCGCCAGCGGGCCAGGAGGGGGGTTAGAGACCCAGTACTTC
TRBV18	TRBJ2-1	NA	few	CASSPRDEQFF	TGTGCCAGCTCACCTCGGGATGAGCAGTTCTTC
TRBV7-9	TRBJ2-7	TRBD1	many	CASNSEGRGLYEQYF	TGTGCCAGCAACTCTGAGGGCAGGGGGCTTTACGAGCAGTACTTC
TRBV20-1	TRBJ2-7	NA	few	CSASGGPGYEQYF	TGCAGTGCTAGCGGGGGACCGGGTTACGAGCAGTACTTC
TRBV24-1	TRBJ2-7	NA	NA	CATSDFGRGGSYEQYF	TGTGCCACCAGTGATTTTGGGCGGGGCGGAAGCTACGAGCAGTACTTC
TRBV21-1	TRBJ2-1	NA	few	CASSLSGRTYNEQFF	TGTGCCAGCAGCCTCAGCGGCAGGACCTACAATGAGCAGTTCTTC
TRBV4-1	TRBJ1-1	NA	few	CASSQVVTAKAAEAFF	TGCGCCAGCAGCCAAGTGGTTACAGCCAAGGCAGCTGAAGCTTTCTTT
TRBV5-1	TRBJ1-1	NA	few	CASSTREDTEAFF	TGCGCCAGCAGCACCAGGGAAGACACTGAAGCTTTCTTT
TRBV29-1	TRBJ2-3	TRBD2	few	CSVGGLAGAVSTDTQYF	TGCAGCGTTGGGGGACTAGCGGGAGCGGTAAGCACAGATACGCAGTATTTT
TRBV28	TRBJ1-1	NA	few	CASTRPTVMNTEAFF	TGTGCCAGCACCCGACCTACCGTCATGAACACTGAAGCTTTCTTT
TRBV7-3	TRBJ2-5	NA	few	CASSKGLSETQYF	TGTGCCTCCTCCAAGGGGCTCAGCGAGACCCAGTACTTC
TRBV7-2	TRBJ2-7	TRBD1	NA	CASSLGSTGRSYEQYF	TGTGCCAGCAGCTTAGGGTCGACAGGGAGATCCTACGAGCAGTACTTC
TRBV6-2/TRBV6-3	TRBJ2-5	TRBD2	NA	CASTQPAGVETQYF	TGTGCCAGCACCCAACCAGCGGGAGTGGAGACCCAGTACTTC
TRBV6-1	TRBJ2-1	TRBD2	few	CASKEGGLNEQFF	TGTGCCAGCAAGGAGGGAGGGCTCAATGAGCAGTTCTTC